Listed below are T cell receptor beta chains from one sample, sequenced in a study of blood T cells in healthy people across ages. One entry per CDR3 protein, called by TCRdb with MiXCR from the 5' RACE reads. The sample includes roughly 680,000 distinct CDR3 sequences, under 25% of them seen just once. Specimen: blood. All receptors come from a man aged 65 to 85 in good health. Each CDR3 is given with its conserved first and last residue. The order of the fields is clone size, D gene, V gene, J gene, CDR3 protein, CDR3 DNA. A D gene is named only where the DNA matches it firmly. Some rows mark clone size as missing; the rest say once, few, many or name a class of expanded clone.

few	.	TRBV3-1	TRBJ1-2	CASSPMSLGANYGYTF	TGTGCCAGCAGCCCAATGTCGCTCGGAGCTAACTATGGCTACACCTTC
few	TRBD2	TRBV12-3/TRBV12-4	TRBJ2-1	CASSSSGIYNEQFF	TGTGCCAGCAGTTCGAGCGGGATTTACAATGAGCAGTTCTTC
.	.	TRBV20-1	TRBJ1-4	CSARDLGERGEKLFF	TGCAGTGCTAGAGATCTCGGGGAGCGAGGAGAAAAACTGTTTTTT
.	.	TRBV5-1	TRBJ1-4	CASSFREPTNEKLFF	TGCGCCAGCAGCTTCAGGGAGCCAACTAATGAAAAACTGTTTTTT
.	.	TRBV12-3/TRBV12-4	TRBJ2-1	CASSTPGVYEQFF	TGTGCCAGCAGTACCCCGGGAGTCTATGAGCAGTTCTTC
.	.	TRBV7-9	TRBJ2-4	CASSPSGPGRLAKNIQYF	TGTGCCAGCAGCCCAAGCGGACCAGGGAGACTAGCCAAAAACATTCAGTACTTC
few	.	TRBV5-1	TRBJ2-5	CASSSARVLETQYF	TGCGCCAGCAGTTCGGCGCGGGTGTTGGAGACCCAGTACTTC
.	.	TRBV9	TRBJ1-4	CASSPYSGGNEKLFF	TGTGCCAGCAGCCCCTACTCGGGGGGTAATGAAAAACTGTTTTTT
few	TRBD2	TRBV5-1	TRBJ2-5	CASSTHRLAGDGVGQETQYF	TGCGCCAGCAGCACTCACCGACTAGCGGGAGATGGGGTGGGACAAGAGACCCAGTACTTC
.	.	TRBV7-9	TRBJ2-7	CASSSQAESYEQYF	TGTGCCAGCAGCTCCCAAGCGGAGTCCTACGAGCAGTACTTC
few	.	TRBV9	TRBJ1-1	CASSESPHTEAFF	TGTGCCAGCAGCGAGTCCCCACACACTGAAGCTTTCTTT
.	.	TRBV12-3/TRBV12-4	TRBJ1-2	CASTTVGVYGYTF	TGTGCCAGCACCACTGTGGGGGTTTATGGCTACACCTTC
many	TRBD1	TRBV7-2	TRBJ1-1	CASSLVVRGQPKNTEAFF	TGTGCCAGCAGCTTAGTAGTACGGGGACAGCCGAAGAACACTGAAGCTTTCTTT
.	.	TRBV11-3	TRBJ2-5	CASSRRGQPNEQLF	TGTGCCAGCAGCCGTCGCGGACAGCCTAATGAGCAGCTCTTC
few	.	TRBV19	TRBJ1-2	CASSRVFNYGYTF	TGTGCCAGTAGCCGGGTCTTTAACTATGGCTACACCTTC
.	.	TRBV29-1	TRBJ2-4	CSVEDPERVSKNIQYF	TGCAGCGTTGAAGATCCCGAGAGGGTATCCAAAAACATTCAGTACTTC
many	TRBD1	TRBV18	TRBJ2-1	CASSPDRGGEQFF	TGTGCCAGCTCACCCGACAGGGGTGGCGAGCAGTTCTTC
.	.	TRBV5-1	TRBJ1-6	CASSLAGESSPLHF	TGCGCCAGCAGCTTGGCTGGGGAGAGTTCACCCCTCCACTTT
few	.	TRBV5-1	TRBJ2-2	CASSLIPSASGELFF	TGCGCCAGCAGCTTGATACCTAGCGCTTCCGGGGAGCTGTTTTTT
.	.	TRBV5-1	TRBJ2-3	CASSLRPTGSQVTDTQYF	TGCGCCAGCAGCTTGAGGCCCACAGGGAGCCAGGTAACAGATACGCAGTATTTT